Each of the 14 T cell receptor beta chains below was sequenced from the same sample in a study of shared clonotypes between healthy human individuals. TCRdb's copy holds only in-frame clones and misses some; the assay was immunoSEQ multiplex PCR. This table has about 1.1 million clones, around 82% appearing once. Specimen: memory CD4+ T cells from PBMCs. Subset meaning: CD45RA-negative fraction. The receptors were gathered from a man younger than 30 in good health. Some clones in this sample may be carry-over from other donors' samples.

The chain carries TRBV29-1 and TRBJ2-1, with TRBD2 identical over 11 bases. V trimming: 7 bases; J trimming: 7 bases; junction bases outside the gene matches: 9. CDR1 and CDR2 (germline): SQVTM, ANQGSEA. This CDR3 spans 14 amino acids. The chain's CDR3 is CSARGVAGGNEQFF. DNA for the CDR3: TGCAGCGCCCGTGGGGTAGCGGGAGGGAATGAGCAGTTCTTC.

The CDR3 spells CASSWTGGEQYF. In DNA, the CDR3 is TGTGCCAGCAGCTGGACAGGGGGCGAGCAGTACTTC. The V and J genes are TRBV7-9 and TRBJ2-7, with TRBD1 identical over 10 bases. The V and J ends lost 4 bases and 6 bases, in that order; junction bases with no gene match: 0. Germline-derived CDR1 and CDR2 are SEHNR and FQNEAQ (reference sequence). CDR3 length: 12 amino acids.

The chain joins TRBV9 to TRBJ1-3; D call uncertain. The CDR3 spans 16 residues. Germline CDR1 is SGDLS and CDR2 is YYNGEE. V was clipped by 0 bases and J by 3 bases, with 13 bases between them. The DNA of the CDR3 is TGTGCCAGCAGCGTAGGAGTAGGTGCGGGTGGAAACACCATATATTTT. It is translated as CASSVGVGAGGNTIYF.

This chain joins TRBV28 and TRBJ2-3; the match to TRBD1 covers 9 bases. The V gene's germline CDR1 is MDHEN and CDR2 SYDVKM. J was trimmed by 4 bases and V by 6 bases; bases with no gene match: 8. This CDR3 contains 15 residues. In DNA form, the CDR3 reads TGTGCCAGCAGGTCCGGACAGGGGAGCGCAGATACGCAGTATTTT. This translates into CASRSGQGSADTQYF.

V is TRBV6-6 and J is TRBJ1-4; possibly TRBD1 for D (6 bases). V gave up 7 bases and J gave up 7 bases, with 16 bases separating them. The CDR3 is made up of 14 amino acids. Germline V gene data show CDR1 as MNHNY and CDR2 as SVGAGI (reference sequence). CDR3: CASTIQGNGEKLFF. CDR3 coding DNA: TGTGCCAGCACAATACAGGGAAATGGTGAAAAACTGTTTTTT.

This clone has just one count. This chain links TRBV15 with TRBJ1-1; D is ambiguous. Germline V gives CDR1 LNHNV, CDR2 YYDKDF (reference sequence). Trimming took 3 bases from V and 1 from J, leaving 9 bases between them. The CDR3 consists of 14 residues. The CDR3 is CATSSRLGNTEAFF. The CDR3 DNA sequence: TGTGCCACCAGCAGTAGGTTGGGGAACACTGAAGCTTTCTTT. The whole variable domain, remainder taken from reference TRBV15 and TRBJ1-1, is DAMVIQNPRYQVTQFGKPVTLSCSQTLNHNVMYWYQQKSSQAPKLLFHYYDKDFNNEADTPDNFQSRRPNTSFCFLDIRSPGLGDTAMYLCATSSRLGNTEAFFGQGTRLTVV.

This rearrangement joins TRBV2 to TRBJ2-1; D unresolved. Per germline, CDR1 SNHLY and CDR2 FYNNEI. V was shortened by 8 bases and J by 1 base, with 12 bases between the two germline ends. CDR3 length: 14 residues. Here the CDR3 reads CASGGRSSYNEQFF. The CDR3 DNA follows: TGTGCCAGCGGCGGTCGAAGTTCCTACAATGAGCAGTTCTTC.

The chain has TRBV14 and TRBJ2-3; possible D gene TRBD1, 7 bases. Germline-derived CDR1 and CDR2 are SGHDN and FVKESK. The CDR3 loop spans 15 amino acids. V lost 8 bases and J 4 bases, leaving 19 bases between the germline ends. CDR3 sequence (DNA): TGTGCCAGCCGCCGACGTACAGGGGACTCAGATACGCAGTATTTT. Amino acid sequence: CASRRRTGDSDTQYF.

DNA for the CDR3: TGCAGCGTGCAGGGACTAGCGGGAGGACGGTCCTACGAGCAGTACTTC. This encodes CSVQGLAGGRSYEQYF. The V and J genes are TRBV29-1 and TRBJ2-7; 15 bases fit TRBD2. The CDR3 is 16 residues long. The J segment lost 1 base and the V segment lost 6 bases, leaving 7 bases of the junction unmatched. Germline values: CDR1 SQVTM, CDR2 ANQGSEA.

The chain couples TRBV2 to TRBJ1-3, with D tentatively TRBD1 (6 bases). This CDR3 contains 15 residues. Trimming removed 4 bases at V and 4 bases at J, with 14 bases between. CDR1 is SNHLY, CDR2 FYNNEI, per germline. In nucleotides, the CDR3 is TGTGCCAGCAGTGCAAATACTGGACAGGGAAACACCATATATTTT. The encoded protein is CASSANTGQGNTIYF. The whole variable domain, remainder taken from reference TRBV2 and TRBJ1-3, is EPEVTQTPSHQVTQMGQEVILRCVPISNHLYFYWYRQILGQKVEFLVSFYNNEISEKSEIFDDQFSVERPDGSNFTLKIRSTKLEDSAMYFCASSANTGQGNTIYFGEGSWLTVV.

The V and J genes are TRBV28 and TRBJ1-1; D ambiguous. The germline V gene has CDR1 MDHEN and CDR2 SYDVKM. This CDR3 has 15 amino acids. V was cut by 7 bases and J by 0 bases, with 15 bases left in between. The CDR3 protein is CASTTRVLMNTEAFF. In DNA form, the CDR3 reads TGTGCCAGCACCACAAGGGTCCTAATGAACACTGAAGCTTTCTTT.

The J gene is TRBJ1-4, the V gene TRBV28; maybe TRBD1 (6 bases). The CDR3 contains 15 residues. Trimming took 6 bases from V and 7 from J, leaving 18 bases between them. CDR1 MDHEN and CDR2 SYDVKM come from the germline V gene. The CDR3: CASRPSTGRGEKLFF. The CDR3 region has the DNA TGTGCCAGCAGACCCAGTACAGGGAGGGGTGAAAAACTGTTTTTT.

This clone appeared many times. The J gene is TRBJ1-3, the V gene TRBV28, with D possibly being TRBD1 (6 bases). Trimming left V 5 bases short and J 4 bases short, with 12 bases between. Germline V lookup: CDR1 MDHEN, CDR2 SYDVKM. This CDR3 region has 14 residues. For the CDR3, the DNA is TGTGCCAGCAGTCGTGGGGGGCCGGGAAACACCATATATTTT. This gives the protein CASSRGGPGNTIYF.

The chain uses TRBV5-4 and TRBJ2-2; D perhaps matches TRBD2 (6 bases). Germline values: CDR1 SGHNT, CDR2 YYREEE (reference sequence). This CDR3 has 16 amino acids. V gave up 4 bases and J gave up 7 bases, with 20 bases separating them. The DNA for the CDR3 is TGTGCCAGCAGCCGTCCGGAGGGCCGAAAGTTCGGGGAGCTGTTTTTT. It yields the protein CASSRPEGRKFGELFF.